This paragraph covers one T cell receptor (beta chain) sequence. Its recognized antigen is unknown. The sample holds no much larger clone one base away, and base qualities are not on file. The sample is drawn from a study of blood T cell repertoires in COVID-19 (TCRdb year 2020). About the study as a whole: Collaborator samples came from the United States, Italy and Spain and covered acute and convalescent phases of COVID-19. The prospective study material was composed of cDNA or gDNA derived from T cells, B-cell-depleted T cells, or PBMCs. Subjects who had been exposed to COVID-19, were actively infected with it, or had recovered from it provided the deeply sampled blood TCRbeta repertoires that made up the dataset. A freely available public database, intended as a resource for researchers studying the immune response to SARS-CoV-2, is where the repertoires were released. Samples came from the ongoing ImmuneRACE study (first 160 participants) plus 1,254 subjects from 6 global collaborators. Nearly every sample came with metadata listing a de-identified subject ID, COVID-19 status, age in years and sex. HLA class I and class II types, where available, came from metadata supplied by the sample provider rather than from assay-based typing. On the study overall, not on this receptor specifically: The quantity of clinical and demographic metadata differed by source and by participant and was supplied without curation.

The immunoSEQ Assay, a bias-controlled multiplex PCR, was used to amplify TCRbeta CDR3 regions from genomic DNA. The study's processing was this. Nucleated cell counts per sample were estimated from amplification of reference gene primers within the assay. To quantify the absolute abundance of each unique TCRbeta CDR3 rearrangement, sequence reads were collapsed and filtered. Productive Simpson clonality was computed per sample as the square root of Simpson's diversity index over productive rearrangements. TCRdb took this table from immuneACCESS and kept in-frame rearrangements with V and J called. Such tables lack part of the clones; where checked against another copy, unresolved V genes explain under half of the gap, and the rest is unexplained. For V, J and clone size, that table is used; D and trimming come from the DNA. The sample data list about 88,000 clones, and around 87% of these were observed just once. 15% of the sample comes from the top ten.

The collaborating institutions used their own protocols to collect whole blood in K2EDTA tubes. For TCRbeta analysis, collaborator samples were shipped as frozen whole blood, as isolated PBMCs, or as DNA extracted from either sample type. The receptor's source is a male donor with acute or convalescent COVID-19. Sequenced input: peripheral blood.

The nucleotides read TGTGCCAGCAGCTTAGCGCCGGGGTACGCCGGGGAGCTGTTTTTT. Its product reads: CASSLAPGYAGELFF. The chain couples TRBV7-6 to TRBJ2-2; TRBD2 might be the D gene, on 5 matching bases. According to the germline V gene, CDR1 reads SGHVS and CDR2 reads FNYEAQ. Trimming at the junction amounts to 0 bases on V and 6 bases on J, and the germline ends lie 11 bases apart. From cysteine to phenylalanine, the CDR3 is 15 amino acids long. Of the read, only the CDR3 DNA is kept; its 45 bases are in frame from base 1.